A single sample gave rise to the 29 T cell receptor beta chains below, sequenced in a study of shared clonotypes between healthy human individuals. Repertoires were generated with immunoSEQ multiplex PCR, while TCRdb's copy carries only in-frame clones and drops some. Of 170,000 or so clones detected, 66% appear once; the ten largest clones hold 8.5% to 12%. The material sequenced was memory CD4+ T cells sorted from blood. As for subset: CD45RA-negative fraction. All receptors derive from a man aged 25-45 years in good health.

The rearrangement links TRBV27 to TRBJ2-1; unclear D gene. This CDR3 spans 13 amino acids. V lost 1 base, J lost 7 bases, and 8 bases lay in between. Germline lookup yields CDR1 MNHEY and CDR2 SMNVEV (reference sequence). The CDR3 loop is CASSLYTQNEQFF. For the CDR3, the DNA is TGTGCCAGCAGTTTATATACCCAAAATGAGCAGTTCTTC.

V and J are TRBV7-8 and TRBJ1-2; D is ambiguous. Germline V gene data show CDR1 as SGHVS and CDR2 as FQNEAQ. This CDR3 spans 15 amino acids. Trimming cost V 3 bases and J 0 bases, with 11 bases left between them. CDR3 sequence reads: CASSFSKAANYGYTF. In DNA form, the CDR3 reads TGTGCCAGCAGCTTTTCCAAAGCGGCTAACTATGGCTACACCTTC.

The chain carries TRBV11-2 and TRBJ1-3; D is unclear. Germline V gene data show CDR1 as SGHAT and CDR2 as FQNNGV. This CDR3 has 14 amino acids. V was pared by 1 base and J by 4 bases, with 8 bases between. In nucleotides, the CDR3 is TGTGCCAGCAGCTTAGGAGGGAACGGAAACACCATATATTTT. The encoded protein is CASSLGGNGNTIYF.

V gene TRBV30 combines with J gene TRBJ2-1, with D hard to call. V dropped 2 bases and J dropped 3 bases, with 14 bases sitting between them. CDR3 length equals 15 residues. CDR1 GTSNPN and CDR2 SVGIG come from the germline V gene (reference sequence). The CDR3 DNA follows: TGTGCCTGGAGTATCGAGGTTGCCGGCTACAATGAGCAGTTCTTC. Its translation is CAWSIEVAGYNEQFF.

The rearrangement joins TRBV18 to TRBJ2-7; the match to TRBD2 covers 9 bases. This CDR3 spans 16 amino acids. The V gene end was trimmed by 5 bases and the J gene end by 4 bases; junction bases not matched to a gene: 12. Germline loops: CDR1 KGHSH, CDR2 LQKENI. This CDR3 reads CASSASIGSGSYEQYF. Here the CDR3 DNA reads TGTGCCAGCTCAGCGAGTATCGGTAGCGGGAGTTACGAGCAGTACTTC.

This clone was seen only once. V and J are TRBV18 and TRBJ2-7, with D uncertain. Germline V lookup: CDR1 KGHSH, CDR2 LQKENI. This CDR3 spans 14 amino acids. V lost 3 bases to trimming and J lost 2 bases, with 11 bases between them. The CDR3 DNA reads TGTGCCAGCTCACCCCTCGTGAGGCCCTACGAGCAGTACTTC. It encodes CASSPLVRPYEQYF.

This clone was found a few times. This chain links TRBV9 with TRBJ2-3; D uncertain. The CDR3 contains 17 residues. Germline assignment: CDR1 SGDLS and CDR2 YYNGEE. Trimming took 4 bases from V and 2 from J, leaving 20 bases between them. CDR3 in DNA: TGTGCCAGCAGCTCCAAAGCGATAGTTGGAACCACAGATACGCAGTATTTT. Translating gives CASSSKAIVGTTDTQYF.

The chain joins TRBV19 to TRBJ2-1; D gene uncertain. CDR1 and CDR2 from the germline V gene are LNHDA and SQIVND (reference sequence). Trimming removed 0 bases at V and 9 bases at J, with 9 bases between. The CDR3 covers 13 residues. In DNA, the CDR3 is TGTGCCAGTAGTATAGACGCCCCGAGTGAGCAGTTCTTC. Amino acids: CASSIDAPSEQFF.

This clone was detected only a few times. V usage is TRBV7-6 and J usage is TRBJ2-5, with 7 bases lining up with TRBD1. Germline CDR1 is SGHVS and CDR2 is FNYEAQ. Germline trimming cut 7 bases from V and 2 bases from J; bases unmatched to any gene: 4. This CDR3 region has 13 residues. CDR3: CASTETGQETQYF. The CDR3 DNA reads TGTGCCAGCACCGAGACAGGGCAAGAGACCCAGTACTTC.

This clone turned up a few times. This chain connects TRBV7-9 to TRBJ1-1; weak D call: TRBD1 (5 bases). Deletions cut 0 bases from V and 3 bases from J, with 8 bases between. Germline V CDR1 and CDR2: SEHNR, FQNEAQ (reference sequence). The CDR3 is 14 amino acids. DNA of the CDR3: TGTGCCAGCAGCTTAGCGGGGGTACACACTGAAGCTTTCTTT. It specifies CASSLAGVHTEAFF.

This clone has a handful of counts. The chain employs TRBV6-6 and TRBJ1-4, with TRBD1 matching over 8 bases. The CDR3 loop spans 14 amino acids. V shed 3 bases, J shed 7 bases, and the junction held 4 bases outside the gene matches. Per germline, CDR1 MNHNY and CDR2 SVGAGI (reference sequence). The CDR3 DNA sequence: TGTGCCAGCAGTTATCAGGGGGCGCGTGAAAAACTGTTTTTT. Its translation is CASSYQGAREKLFF.

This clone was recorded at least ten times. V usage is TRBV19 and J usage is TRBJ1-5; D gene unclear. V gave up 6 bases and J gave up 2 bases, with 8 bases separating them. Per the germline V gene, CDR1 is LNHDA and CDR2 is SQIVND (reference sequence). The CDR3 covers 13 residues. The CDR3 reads CASRRIGNQPQHF. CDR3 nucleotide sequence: TGTGCCAGTAGGAGAATCGGCAATCAGCCCCAGCATTTT.

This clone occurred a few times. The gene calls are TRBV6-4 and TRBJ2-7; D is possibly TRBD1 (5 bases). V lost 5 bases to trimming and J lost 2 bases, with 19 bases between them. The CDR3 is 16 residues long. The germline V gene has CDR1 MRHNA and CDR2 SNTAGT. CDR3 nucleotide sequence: TGTGCCAGCAGTACGCCGGACACCAACTTTACCTACGAGCAGTACTTC. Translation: CASSTPDTNFTYEQYF.

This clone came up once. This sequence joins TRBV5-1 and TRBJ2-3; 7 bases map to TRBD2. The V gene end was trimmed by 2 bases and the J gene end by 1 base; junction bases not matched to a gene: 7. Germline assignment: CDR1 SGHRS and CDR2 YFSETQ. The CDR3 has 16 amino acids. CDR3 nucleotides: TGCGCCAGCAGCTTTGATAGCGGGCTTCGCACAGATACGCAGTATTTT. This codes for CASSFDSGLRTDTQYF. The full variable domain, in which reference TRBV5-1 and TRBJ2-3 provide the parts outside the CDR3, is KAGVTQTPRYLIKTRGQQVTLSCSPISGHRSVSWYQQTPGQGLQFLFEYFSETQRNKGNFPGRFSGRQFSNSRSEMNVSTLELGDSALYLCASSFDSGLRTDTQYFGPGTRLTVL.

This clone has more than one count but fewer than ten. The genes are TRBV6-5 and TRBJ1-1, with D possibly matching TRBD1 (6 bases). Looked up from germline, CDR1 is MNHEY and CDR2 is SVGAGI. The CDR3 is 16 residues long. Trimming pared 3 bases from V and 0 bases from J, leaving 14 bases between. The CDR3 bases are TGTGCCAGCAGTTATAGGGGGGGAGTTTTGAACACTGAAGCTTTCTTT. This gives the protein CASSYRGGVLNTEAFF.

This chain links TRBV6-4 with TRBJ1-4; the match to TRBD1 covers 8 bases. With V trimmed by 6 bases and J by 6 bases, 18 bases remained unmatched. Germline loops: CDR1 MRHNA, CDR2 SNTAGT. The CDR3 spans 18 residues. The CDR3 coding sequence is TGTGCCAGCAGCTTGGGACAGGCCATCGATAGGGGGTATGAAAAACTGTTTTTT. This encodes CASSLGQAIDRGYEKLFF.

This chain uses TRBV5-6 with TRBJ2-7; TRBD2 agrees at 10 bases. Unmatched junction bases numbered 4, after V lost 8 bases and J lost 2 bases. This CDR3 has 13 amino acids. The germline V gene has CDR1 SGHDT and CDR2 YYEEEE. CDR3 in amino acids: CASRLAGAYEQYF. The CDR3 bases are TGTGCCAGTAGACTAGCGGGCGCCTACGAGCAGTACTTC.

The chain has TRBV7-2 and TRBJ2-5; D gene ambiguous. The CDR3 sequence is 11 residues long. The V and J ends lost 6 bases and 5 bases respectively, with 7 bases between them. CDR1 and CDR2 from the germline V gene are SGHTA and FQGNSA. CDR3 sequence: CASRSYETQYF. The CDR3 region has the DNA TGTGCCAGCAGGTCTTATGAGACCCAGTACTTC.

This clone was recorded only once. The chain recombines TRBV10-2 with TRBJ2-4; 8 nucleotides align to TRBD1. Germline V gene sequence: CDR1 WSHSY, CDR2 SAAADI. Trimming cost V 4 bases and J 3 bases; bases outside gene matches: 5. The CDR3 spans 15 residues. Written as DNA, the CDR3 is TGCGCCAGCAGTGTACAGGGGGATGGCAAAAACATTCAGTACTTC. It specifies CASSVQGDGKNIQYF.

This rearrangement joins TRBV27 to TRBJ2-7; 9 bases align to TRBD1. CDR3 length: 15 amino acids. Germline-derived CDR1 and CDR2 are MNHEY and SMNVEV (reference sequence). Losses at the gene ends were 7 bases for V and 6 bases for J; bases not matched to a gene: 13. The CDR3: CASNRMGGQGIEQYF. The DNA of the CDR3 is TGTGCCAGCAACAGAATGGGGGGACAGGGCATCGAGCAGTACTTC.

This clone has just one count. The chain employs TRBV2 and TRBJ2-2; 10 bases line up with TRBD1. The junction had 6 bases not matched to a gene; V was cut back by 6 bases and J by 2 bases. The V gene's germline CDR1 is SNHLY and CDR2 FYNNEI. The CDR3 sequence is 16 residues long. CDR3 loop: CASRTGGLTNTGELFF. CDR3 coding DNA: TGTGCCAGCAGGACAGGGGGCCTTACTAACACCGGGGAGCTGTTTTTT.

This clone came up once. This chain's CDR3 is CASSPGVLSSYEQYF. CDR3 nucleotide sequence: TGTGCCAGCAGCCCGGGGGTCCTGAGCTCCTACGAGCAGTACTTC. This sequence joins TRBV5-6 and TRBJ2-7; the D gene is possibly TRBD2 (6 bases). CDR1 and CDR2 (germline): SGHDT, YYEEEE. The CDR3 runs to 15 residues. Trimming took 4 bases from V and 0 from J, leaving 14 bases between them.

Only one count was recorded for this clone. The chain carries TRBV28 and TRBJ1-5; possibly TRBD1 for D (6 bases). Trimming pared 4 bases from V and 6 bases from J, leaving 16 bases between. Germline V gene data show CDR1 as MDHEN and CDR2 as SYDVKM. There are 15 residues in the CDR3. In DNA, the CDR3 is TGTGCCAGCAGTTGGGGGGGGCTTGACGGTCAGCCCCAGCATTTT. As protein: CASSWGGLDGQPQHF.

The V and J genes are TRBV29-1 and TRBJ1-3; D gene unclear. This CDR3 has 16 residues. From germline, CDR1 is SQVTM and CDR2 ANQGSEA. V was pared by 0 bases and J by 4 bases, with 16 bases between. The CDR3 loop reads CSVEEIRARSGNTIYF. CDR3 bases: TGCAGCGTTGAAGAGATTCGAGCCAGGTCGGGAAACACCATATATTTT.

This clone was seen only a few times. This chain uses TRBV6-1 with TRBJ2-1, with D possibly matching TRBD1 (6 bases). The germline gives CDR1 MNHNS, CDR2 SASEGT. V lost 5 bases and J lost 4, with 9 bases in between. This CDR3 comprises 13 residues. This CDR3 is CASSWDNYNEQFF. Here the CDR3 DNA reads TGTGCCAGCAGTTGGGACAATTACAATGAGCAGTTCTTC.

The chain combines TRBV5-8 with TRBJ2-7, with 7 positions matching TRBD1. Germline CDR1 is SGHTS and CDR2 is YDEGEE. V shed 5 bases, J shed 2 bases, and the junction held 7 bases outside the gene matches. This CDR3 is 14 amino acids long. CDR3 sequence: CASRGPGTAYEQYF. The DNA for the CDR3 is TGTGCCAGCAGAGGCCCCGGGACAGCCTACGAGCAGTACTTC.

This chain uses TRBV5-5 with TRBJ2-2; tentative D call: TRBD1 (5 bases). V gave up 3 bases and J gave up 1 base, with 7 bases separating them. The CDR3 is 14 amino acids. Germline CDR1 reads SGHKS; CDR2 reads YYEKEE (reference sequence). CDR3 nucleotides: TGTGCCAGCAGCTCAACAGGGAACACCGGGGAGCTGTTTTTT. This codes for CASSSTGNTGELFF.

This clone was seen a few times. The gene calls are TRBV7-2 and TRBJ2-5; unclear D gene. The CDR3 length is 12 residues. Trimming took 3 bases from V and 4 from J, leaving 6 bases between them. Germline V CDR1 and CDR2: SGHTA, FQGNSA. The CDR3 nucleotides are TGTGCCAGCAGCTTTCATTTAGAGACCCAGTACTTC. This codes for CASSFHLETQYF.

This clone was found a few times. As DNA, the CDR3 is TGCGCCAGCAGTGAGGTTTTAGCGGGAGGGCAGAATGAGCAGTTCTTC. Translation: CASSEVLAGGQNEQFF. The chain links TRBV10-2 to TRBJ2-1, with 11 positions matching TRBD2. This CDR3 region has 16 residues. Germline CDR1 WSHSY, CDR2 SAAADI. The junction had 7 bases not matched to a gene; V was cut back by 2 bases and J by 7 bases.